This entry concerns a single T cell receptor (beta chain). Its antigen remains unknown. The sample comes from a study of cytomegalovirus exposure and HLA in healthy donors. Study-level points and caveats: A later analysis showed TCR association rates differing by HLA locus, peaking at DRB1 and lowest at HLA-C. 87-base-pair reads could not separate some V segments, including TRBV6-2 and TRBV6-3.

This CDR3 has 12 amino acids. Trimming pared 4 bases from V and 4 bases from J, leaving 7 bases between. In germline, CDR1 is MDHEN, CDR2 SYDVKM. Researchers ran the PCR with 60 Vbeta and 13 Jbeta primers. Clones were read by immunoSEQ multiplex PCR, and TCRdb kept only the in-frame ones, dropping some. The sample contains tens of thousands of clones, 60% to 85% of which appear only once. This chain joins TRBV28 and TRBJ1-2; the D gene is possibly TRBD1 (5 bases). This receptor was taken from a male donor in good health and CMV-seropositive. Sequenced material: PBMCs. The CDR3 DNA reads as TGTGCCAGCAGTTGGGGCCTCTATGGCTACACCTTC. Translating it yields CASSWGLYGYTF.